The 23 T cell receptor beta chains listed next were all sequenced from one sample in a study of tissue T cells after allogeneic stem cell transplantation. Clones were read by immunoSEQ multiplex PCR, and TCRdb kept only the in-frame ones, dropping some. The sample yields approximately 4,100 clones, 40% to 55% seen once. As for time point: mouse harvest day 14 after allogeneic transplant. The graft held 10^6 splenic CD5+ T cells and 10^7 T-cell-depleted bone marrow cells. The sample taken for sequencing was lymph node tissue. These receptor sequences come from a female BALB/c mouse given C57BL/6 T cells with graft-versus-host disease after an allogeneic hematopoietic cell transplant.

In the case of this clone: The listed genes are named as in mouse. The read terminates 1 residue before the CDR3 end, so the remaining end is supplied by the germline J gene. The rearrangement uses TRBV1 and TRBJ2-5; D is perhaps TRBD1 (5 bases). Deletions cut 4 bases from V and 6 bases from J, with 11 bases between. Germline CDR1 reads NSQYPW; CDR2 reads LRSPGD (reference sequence). CDR3 length: 13 amino acids. The sequenced CDR3 bases are TGCACCTGCAGTGGTAAGGAGGGGGACACCCAGTAC. Protein: CTCSGKEGDTQY. Given in full, the CDR3 is CTCSGKEGDTQYF. Drawing the rest from reference TRBV1 and TRBJ2-5, the complete variable domain is VTLLEQNPRWRLVPRGQAVNLRCILKNSQYPWMSWYQQDLQKQLQWLFTLRSPGDKEVKSLPGADYLATRVTDTELRLQVANMSQGRTLYCTCSGKEGDTQYFGPGTRLLVL.

A few counts support this clone. Mouse names are used for the genes. Sequencing ends 1 residue short of the CDR3 end; the germline J gene provides the rest. V is TRBV26 and J is TRBJ1-4, with D unclear. The CDR3 spans 14 residues. V lost 2 bases, J lost 0 bases, and 4 bases lay in between. Per the germline V gene, CDR1 is KGHPV and CDR2 is FQNQEV (reference sequence). The CDR3 bases that were read are TGTGCCAGCAGTCTGACAGTTTCCAACGAAAGATTATTT. Its translation is CASSLTVSNERLF. The full CDR3 sequence reads CASSLTVSNERLFF.

This clone is medium-sized within its sample. Gene and germline names: mouse. The CDR3 end falls 1 residue outside the read, so it is completed with the germline J gene. The chain recombines TRBV5 with TRBJ2-7; 7 nucleotides match TRBD1. With 0 bases clipped from V and 6 bases from J, the junction kept 5 bases outside the gene matches. CDR3 length equals 14 residues. Germline assignment: CDR1 LGHNA and CDR2 YNLKQL (reference sequence). The CDR3 DNA, read in part, is TGTGCCAGCAGCCAAGAACAGGGGTGGGGTGAACAGTAC. Its translation is CASSQEQGWGEQY. The whole CDR3 sequence is CASSQEQGWGEQYF.

This clone is judged medium-sized. Genes and germline are mouse. The read ends 1 residue shy of where the CDR3 ends; the end is completed using the germline J gene. The J gene is TRBJ2-5, the V gene TRBV13-3; the D gene is possibly TRBD1 (6 bases). CDR1 NNHDY and CDR2 SYVADS come from the germline V gene. V dropped 4 bases and J dropped 2 bases, with 14 bases sitting between them. The CDR3 is 15 residues long. The CDR3 bases that were read are TGTGCCAGCAGTATACAGGGAAGGGGCCAAGACACCCAGTAC. Translation: CASSIQGRGQDTQY. The complete CDR3 protein is CASSIQGRGQDTQYF.

With regard to this clone: Mouse germline and gene names are used. Read sequence stops 1 residue before the CDR3 end, and the germline J gene provides the missing end. The chain recombines TRBV12-2 with TRBJ2-4; 8 bases agree with TRBD2. This CDR3 has 15 amino acids. J was trimmed by 0 bases and V by 1 base; bases with no gene match: 2. The germline V gene has CDR1 SGHLS and CDR2 HYDKME. The DNA read from the CDR3 is TGTGCCAGCTCTCTTCGGACTGGGAGTCAAAACACCTTGTAC. Protein: CASSLRTGSQNTLY. The full CDR3 is CASSLRTGSQNTLYF.

A remark on this clone: Mouse gene names and germline throughout. The read finishes 1 residue shy of the CDR3 end, and the germline J gene is used to complete it. The V gene is TRBV16, the J gene TRBJ1-4; TRBD1 is a possible D gene (5 bases). CDR3 size: 15 residues. Per the germline V gene, CDR1 is SGHSA and CDR2 is FRNQAP. Trimming cost V 5 bases and J 0 bases, with 10 bases left between them. The CDR3 region is CASSQGRFSNERLFF. The part of the CDR3 DNA that was read is TGTGCAAGCAGCCAGGGACGGTTTTCCAACGAAAGATTATTT.

This clone came up once. Each gene name is a mouse one. CDR3 residues: CASSPGRSYNSPLYF. Partial CDR3 DNA: TGTGCCAGCAGCCCCGGCCGTTCCTATAATTCGCCCCTCTAC. The chain is built from TRBV19 and TRBJ1-6, with unresolved D. The sequenced fragment ends 1 residue before the CDR3 boundary, so the rest is inferred from the germline J gene. TRBJ1-6 is known as an ORF, though its function is uncertain. The V end was cut by 5 bases, the J end by 0 bases, with 9 bases between. CDR3 size: 15 residues. Germline loops: CDR1 FNHDT, CDR2 SITEND (reference sequence).

Turning to this clone: The listed genes are named as in mouse. From the germline J gene comes the end of the CDR3, since the read stops 1 residue before it. The chain has TRBV13-1 and TRBJ1-2; TRBD1 agrees at 8 bases. The germline CDR1 and CDR2 sequences are NSHNY and SYGAGN. After removal of 3 bases from V and 2 bases from J, the junction contained 0 bases not matched to a gene. This CDR3 is 13 amino acids long. The CDR3 region is CASSGQGNSDYTF. The covered CDR3 bases are TGTGCCAGCAGTGGACAGGGGAACTCCGACTACACC.

Turning to this clone: Mouse names are used for the genes. From the germline J gene comes the end of the CDR3, since the read stops 1 residue before it. The chain has TRBV26 and TRBJ2-4; TRBD1 agrees at 7 bases. Germline V lookup: CDR1 KGHPV, CDR2 FQNQEV (reference sequence). The junction had 3 bases not matched to a gene; V was cut back by 6 bases and J by 0 bases. The length of the CDR3 is 14 residues. This chain's CDR3 is CASSLDRSQNTLYF. CDR3 DNA (partial): TGTGCCAGCAGCCTGGACAGGAGTCAAAACACCTTGTAC.

This clone has just a few counts. The genes are named according to mouse. The read stops 1 residue short of the end of the CDR3; the missing end is completed from the germline J gene. V and J are TRBV31 and TRBJ2-5, with 9 bases aligning to TRBD1. The CDR3 has 15 residues. Germline trimming cut 1 base from V and 4 bases from J; bases unmatched to any gene: 6. Germline assignment: CDR1 GKSSPN and CDR2 SITVG. The DNA read from the CDR3 is TGTGCCTGGAGTCCGGACAGGGGAGATGAAGACACCCAGTAC. It translates to CAWSPDRGDEDTQY. The complete CDR3 protein is CAWSPDRGDEDTQYF.

Worth noting for this clone: Gene and germline names: mouse. Read sequence stops 1 residue before the CDR3 end, and the germline J gene provides the missing end. The chain is built from TRBV15 and TRBJ2-3, with TRBD1 as a possible D gene (6 bases). Germline V gene data show CDR1 as SGHND and CDR2 as FRSKSL. Trimming removed 6 bases from V and 1 base from J, with 11 bases in between. The CDR3 length is 14 residues. The part of the CDR3 DNA that was read is TGTGCCAGCAGACAGGGAGCTGGTGCAGAAACGCTGTAT. It encodes CASRQGAGAETLY. The complete CDR3 sequence is CASRQGAGAETLYF.

Details on this clone: The gene symbols are mouse symbols. The CDR3 goes on 1 residue after the read ends, and that part is filled in from the germline J gene. The rearrangement joins TRBV20 to TRBJ2-4; D perhaps matches TRBD1 (5 bases). The V and J ends lost 0 bases and 1 base respectively, with 5 bases between them. The CDR3 length is 13 residues. CDR1 GFQATS and CDR2 STVNSAI come from the germline V gene. The DNA read from the CDR3 is TGTGGTGCTAGGGACAGGGGTCAAAACACCTTGTAC. Encoded protein: CGARDRGQNTLY. The full CDR3 protein reads CGARDRGQNTLYF. The full variable domain, completed using reference TRBV20 and TRBJ2-4, is GALVYQYPRRTICKSGTSMRMECQAVGFQATSVAWYRQSPQKTFELIALSTVNSAIKYEQNFTQEKFPISHPNLSFSSMTVLNAYLEDRGLYLCGARDRGQNTLYFGAGTRLSVL.

The count of this clone is one. Gene names denote mouse genes. The DNA ends 1 residue before the CDR3 does, and the rest of the CDR3 is filled in from the germline J gene. This chain uses TRBV26 with TRBJ2-4; 8 positions match TRBD1. Germline CDR1 is KGHPV and CDR2 is FQNQEV (reference sequence). The CDR3 runs 15 residues. With V trimmed by 2 bases and J by 2 bases, 3 bases remained unmatched. CDR3 sequence: CASSLQGAPQNTLYF. Incomplete CDR3 DNA: TGTGCCAGCAGTCTGCAGGGGGCGCCTCAAAACACCTTGTAC.

Points on this clone: Mouse gene names and germline throughout. Read data end 1 residue before the CDR3 end; the end is taken from the germline J gene. The rearrangement joins TRBV19 to TRBJ2-7; D not resolved. V lost 6 bases and J 6 bases, leaving 13 bases between the germline ends. Germline assignment: CDR1 FNHDT and CDR2 SITEND (reference sequence). The CDR3 length is 12 residues. The sequenced part of the CDR3 DNA is TGTGCCAGCACCCTCTCGGTCGGTGAACAGTAC. Translating gives CASTLSVGEQY. The entire CDR3 protein is CASTLSVGEQYF.

Remarks on this clone: Gene names are mouse gene names. The read ends 1 residue early relative to the CDR3; the germline J gene fills the gap. The chain carries TRBV26 and TRBJ1-4; no clear D. The V end was cut by 4 bases, the J end by 0 bases, with 6 bases between. Germline V gene data show CDR1 as KGHPV and CDR2 as FQNQEV (reference sequence). This CDR3 is 14 amino acids long. Partial CDR3 DNA: TGTGCCAGCAGTCGAGAGATTTCCAACGAAAGATTATTT. Its protein is CASSREISNERLF. The whole CDR3 sequence reads CASSREISNERLFF.

In this sample, this clone is medium-sized (0.01 to 0.1%). Here the gene names and germline are mouse. Read data end 1 residue before the CDR3 end; the end is taken from the germline J gene. J is TRBJ2-7 and V is TRBV15; 9 bases map to TRBD1. Germline V lookup: CDR1 SGHND, CDR2 FRSKSL. Germline trimming cut 1 base from V and 6 bases from J; bases unmatched to any gene: 1. The CDR3 is 13 amino acids. CDR3 residues: CASSLGDRVEQYF. The part of the CDR3 DNA that was read is TGTGCCAGCAGTTTAGGGGACAGGGTTGAACAGTAC. Full variable domain (rest looked up from reference TRBV15 and TRBJ2-7): DAGVTQTPRHEVAEKGQTIILKCEPVSGHNDLFWYRQTKIQGLELLSYFRSKSLMEDGGAFKDRFKAEMLNSSFSTLKIQPTEPKDSAVYLCASSLGDRVEQYFGPGTRLTVL.

About this clone: The listed genes are named as in mouse. The read terminates 1 residue before the CDR3 end, so the remaining end is supplied by the germline J gene. The chain combines TRBV26 with TRBJ1-2, with D possibly being TRBD1 (6 bases). The germline V gene has CDR1 KGHPV and CDR2 FQNQEV (reference sequence). V lost 4 bases and J 0 bases, leaving 9 bases between the germline ends. This CDR3 is built from 14 residues. The CDR3 bases that were read are TGTGCCAGCAGTCGGGACAATGCAAACTCCGACTACACC. It codes for CASSRDNANSDYT. The CDR3 as a whole reads CASSRDNANSDYTF.

As for this clone: All gene names here are mouse names. Sequencing ends 1 residue short of the CDR3 end; the germline J gene provides the rest. This chain links TRBV24 with TRBJ1-3; D is unclear. The germline V and J ends were trimmed by 4 bases and 0 bases, with 7 bases remaining between them. This CDR3 spans 14 amino acids. Per the germline V gene, CDR1 is KGHTA and CDR2 is FRNEEI. This CDR3 is CASSPTPSGNTLYF. CDR3 DNA, as far as it was read: TGTGCCAGCAGTCCCACCCCTTCTGGAAATACGCTCTAT.

This clone was recorded a few times. Mouse gene names apply. From the germline J gene comes the end of the CDR3, since the read stops 1 residue before it. V is TRBV26 and J is TRBJ2-2; 10 positions agree with TRBD2. Germline V gene sequence: CDR1 KGHPV, CDR2 FQNQEV (reference sequence). The V segment lost 2 bases and the J segment 7 bases; nucleotides outside the gene matches: 7. This CDR3 has 16 amino acids. CDR3 residues: CASSLVWGGAGGQLYF. The sequenced CDR3 bases are TGTGCCAGCAGTCTGGTCTGGGGGGGCGCCGGCGGGCAGCTCTAC.

The sample holds a few counts of this clone. Mouse names are used for the genes. Read sequence stops 1 residue before the CDR3 end, and the germline J gene provides the missing end. The J gene is TRBJ2-4, the V gene TRBV12-1; D remains unclear. With 4 bases removed from V and 0 bases from J, the gap between germline ends came to 7 bases. The CDR3 runs 13 residues. From germline, CDR1 is SGHSN and CDR2 HYEKVE. The sequenced part of the CDR3 DNA is TGTGCCAGCTCCCGGGCTAGTCAAAACACCTTGTAC. Translating gives CASSRASQNTLY. The entire CDR3 sequence reads CASSRASQNTLYF.

For this clone: Gene names and germline match the mouse. Read data end 1 residue before the CDR3 end; the end is taken from the germline J gene. The chain recombines TRBV26 with TRBJ2-3; D is undetermined. CDR1 KGHPV and CDR2 FQNQEV come from the germline V gene (reference sequence). The CDR3 has 14 residues. Trimming left V 3 bases short and J 3 bases short, with 10 bases between. CDR3 bases read: TGTGCCAGCAGTCTCGAAGGGAGGGCAGAAACGCTGTAT. Amino acids: CASSLEGRAETLY. The whole CDR3 reads CASSLEGRAETLYF.

This clone turned up a few times. Genes and germline come from the mouse. The sequenced fragment ends 1 residue before the CDR3 boundary, so the rest is inferred from the germline J gene. This chain uses TRBV4 with TRBJ2-7; 13 nucleotides match TRBD2. Germline assignment: CDR1 LGHDT and CDR2 YNNKQL (reference sequence). The V gene end was trimmed by 4 bases and the J gene end by 3 bases; junction bases not matched to a gene: 3. This CDR3 contains 15 residues. The CDR3 sequence: CASSLGLGGVYEQYF. The sequenced part of the CDR3 DNA is TGTGCCAGCAGCTTGGGACTGGGGGGGGTCTATGAACAGTAC.

Concerning this clone itself: Mouse names are used for the genes. The read stops 1 residue short of the end of the CDR3; the missing end is completed from the germline J gene. The V and J genes are TRBV26 and TRBJ1-1; D remains unclear. Per germline, CDR1 KGHPV and CDR2 FQNQEV (reference sequence). The CDR3 runs to 14 residues. Between the trimmed V and J ends, which lost 0 bases and 3 bases, there was a span of 8 bases. The sequenced CDR3 bases are TGTGCCAGCAGTCTGTCAGGGAGTGACACAGAAGTCTTC. This translates into CASSLSGSDTEVF. The whole CDR3 sequence reads CASSLSGSDTEVFF.